These 17 T cell receptor beta chains came from one sample sequenced in a study of a mutant IDH1 vaccine in newly diagnosed glioma. Only in-frame clones appear in the TCRdb table, and some are missing; sequencing was by immunoSEQ multiplex PCR. The sample yields 30,000 to 45,000 clones, approximately 80% seen once. Time point here: week 11, during vaccination. Vaccine doses each comprised 300 ug of mutant IDH1 20-mer peptide, with topical imiquimod. For these TCRs, the target antigens are not known. The material was peripheral blood mononuclear cells (PBMCs), obtained from a glioma patient whose treatment included an IDH1 peptide vaccine. All receptors derive from a woman aged 25 to 39 with glioma. Some clones in this sample may be carry-over from other donors' samples.

The rearrangement links TRBV5-1 to TRBJ2-1; TRBD1 is a possible D gene (6 bases). The CDR3 loop spans 13 amino acids. Germline assignment: CDR1 SGHRS and CDR2 YFSETQ. V lost 4 bases to trimming and J lost 7 bases, with 12 bases between them. CDR3 residues: CASSPYRVNEQFF. The CDR3 DNA sequence: TGCGCCAGCAGCCCTTACAGGGTTAATGAGCAGTTCTTC.

The table lists this clone with a few counts. The CDR3 spells CASSYSIDQPQHF. CDR3 nucleotide sequence: TGTGCCAGCAGTTACTCGATTGATCAGCCCCAGCATTTT. The chain joins TRBV6-5 to TRBJ1-5; no reliable D call. Trimming removed 0 bases at V and 5 bases at J, with 5 bases between. Germline CDR1 is MNHEY and CDR2 is SVGAGI. CDR3 length equals 13 residues.

The chain couples TRBV19 to TRBJ1-3, with D unresolved. V dropped 7 bases and J dropped 2 bases, with 9 bases sitting between them. The CDR3 length is 13 residues. In germline, CDR1 is LNHDA, CDR2 SQIVND (reference sequence). CDR3 sequence: CASTKDTGNTIYF. The DNA for the CDR3 is TGTGCCAGTACCAAGGATACTGGAAACACCATATATTTT. The variable domain in full, completed from reference TRBV19 and TRBJ1-3, reads DGGITQSPKYLFRKEGQNVTLSCEQNLNHDAMYWYRQDPGQGLRLIYYSQIVNDFQKGDIAEGYSVSREKKESFPLTVTSAQKNPTAFYLCASTKDTGNTIYFGEGSWLTVV.

V and J are TRBV19 and TRBJ2-7, with D maybe TRBD1 (6 bases). The CDR3 loop spans 15 amino acids. Germline-derived CDR1 and CDR2 are LNHDA and SQIVND (reference sequence). With 8 bases removed from V and 2 bases from J, the gap between germline ends came to 19 bases. For the CDR3, the DNA is TGTGCCAGTGGCAACTTAGGGGGAGCGGCCTACGAGCAGTACTTC. Amino acid sequence: CASGNLGGAAYEQYF. Looking up the rest from reference TRBV19 and TRBJ2-7 gives the full variable domain: DGGITQSPKYLFRKEGQNVTLSCEQNLNHDAMYWYRQDPGQGLRLIYYSQIVNDFQKGDIAEGYSVSREKKESFPLTVTSAQKNPTAFYLCASGNLGGAAYEQYFGPGTRLTVT.

The chain employs TRBV6-5 and TRBJ1-1; D remains ambiguous. CDR1 is MNHEY and CDR2 is SVGAGI in the germline V gene. With 5 bases removed from V and 4 bases from J, the gap between germline ends came to 5 bases. CDR3 length: 11 amino acids. CDR3 coding DNA: TGTGCCAGCAGTAACCCCACTGAAGCTTTCTTT. It translates to CASSNPTEAFF.

The rearrangement uses TRBV7-2 and TRBJ2-6; D gene unclear. This CDR3 has 14 residues. Per the germline V gene, CDR1 is SGHTA and CDR2 is FQGNSA. The V and J ends lost 8 bases and 0 bases respectively, with 8 bases between them. The CDR3 sequence: CASLPFSGANVLTF. In DNA, the CDR3 is TGTGCCAGCCTGCCGTTCTCTGGGGCCAACGTCCTGACTTTC. Variable domain in full (rest from reference TRBV7-2 and TRBJ2-6): GAGVSQSPSNKVTEKGKDVELRCDPISGHTALYWYRQSLGQGLEFLIYFQGNSAPDKSGLPSDRFSAERTGGSVSTLTIQRTQQEDSAVYLCASLPFSGANVLTFGAGSRLTVL.

J is TRBJ2-7 and V is TRBV5-1; 9 bases map to TRBD2. J lost 5 bases, V lost 4 bases, and 10 bases had no gene match. Germline-derived CDR1 and CDR2 are SGHRS and YFSETQ. The CDR3 is 15 residues long. CDR3 region: CASSAQSSGSNEQYF. CDR3 DNA sequence: TGCGCCAGCAGCGCCCAGAGTAGCGGGAGTAACGAGCAGTACTTC.

In nucleotides, the CDR3 is TGTGCCTGGAAGAGACTGTTGAACACTGAAGCTTTCTTT. It translates to CAWKRLLNTEAFF. The chain combines TRBV30 with TRBJ1-1, with D hard to call. CDR3 length: 13 amino acids. Germline V gives CDR1 GTSNPN, CDR2 SVGIG (reference sequence). V lost 4 bases and J 0 bases, leaving 9 bases between the germline ends.

The rearrangement links TRBV29-1 to TRBJ2-3; TRBD1 agrees at 8 bases. The CDR3 extends over 15 amino acids. V was clipped by 6 bases and J by 4 bases; unmatched bases: 12. CDR1 is SQVTM and CDR2 is ANQGSEA in the germline V gene. CDR3 coding DNA: TGCAGCGTAGTCCGGGACAGGAGGGAGCCAGATACGCAGTATTTT. Translating gives CSVVRDRREPDTQYF.

The CDR3 region is CASSVEGLTYEQYF. CDR3 in DNA: TGTGCCAGCAGCGTAGAAGGGTTAACCTACGAGCAGTACTTC. The V gene is TRBV9, the J gene TRBJ2-7; D gene ambiguous. V lost 0 bases, J lost 2 bases, and 9 bases lay in between. CDR3 size: 14 residues. Germline V gives CDR1 SGDLS, CDR2 YYNGEE.

The chain couples TRBV29-1 to TRBJ2-7; 8 nucleotides line up with TRBD2. Germline CDR1 SQVTM, CDR2 ANQGSEA. V was pared by 4 bases and J by 3 bases, with 14 bases of the junction left unmatched. The CDR3 length is 16 residues. The CDR3 region is CSVGSGGAGGYYEQYF. CDR3 nucleotides: TGCAGCGTTGGTAGTGGGGGTGCGGGGGGATACTACGAGCAGTACTTC.

CDR3 sequence reads: CASSLNAGEVYNEQFF. CDR3 bases: TGTGCCAGCAGTTTAAACGCGGGAGAGGTCTACAATGAGCAGTTCTTC. The rearrangement joins TRBV27 to TRBJ2-1, with TRBD2 matching over 7 bases. The junction had 7 bases not matched to a gene; V was cut back by 2 bases and J by 3 bases. The CDR3 consists of 16 residues. The germline CDR1 and CDR2 sequences are MNHEY and SMNVEV (reference sequence).

In its sample, this clone was seen once. This rearrangement joins TRBV5-1 to TRBJ1-5, with unresolved D. Germline V gene data show CDR1 as SGHRS and CDR2 as YFSETQ. Trimming stripped 5 bases from V and 0 bases from J, with 15 bases between. The CDR3 is made up of 16 amino acids. CDR3 loop: CASSEAGLNSNQPQHF. Written as DNA, the CDR3 is TGCGCCAGCAGTGAGGCAGGACTGAATAGCAATCAGCCCCAGCATTTT.

The rearrangement uses TRBV29-1 and TRBJ2-2; no clear D gene. The CDR3 sequence is 14 residues long. The V end lost 4 bases, the J end lost 2 bases, and 11 bases lay between the germline ends. Germline loops: CDR1 SQVTM, CDR2 ANQGSEA. CDR3 nucleotide sequence: TGCAGCGTTGCAGGCGGAGAAAACACCGGGGAGCTGTTTTTT. The encoded protein is CSVAGGENTGELFF.

The chain's CDR3 is CSGLLSGSGNTIYF. DNA for the CDR3: TGCAGCGGGCTCCTGTCGGGCTCTGGAAACACCATATATTTT. The rearrangement joins TRBV29-1 to TRBJ1-3; unclear D gene. CDR1 and CDR2 (germline): SQVTM, ANQGSEA. The germline V and J ends were trimmed by 7 bases and 0 bases, with 13 bases remaining between them. This CDR3 is 14 amino acids long.

This rearrangement joins TRBV9 to TRBJ2-5, with TRBD2 matching 9 bases. The junction had 5 bases not matched to a gene; V was cut back by 4 bases and J by 4 bases. Germline CDR1 SGDLS, CDR2 YYNGEE. CDR3 size: 14 residues. CDR3 nucleotide sequence: TGTGCCAGCAGCCCTAGCGGGGCTGTAGAGACCCAGTACTTC. Translated, it gives CASSPSGAVETQYF.

As DNA, the CDR3 is TGTGCCAGCTCCGGGACTGATCCCACCGAGCAGTACTTC. Translation gives CASSGTDPTEQYF. The V gene is TRBV15, the J gene TRBJ2-7, with D possibly being TRBD2 (6 bases). The CDR3 loop spans 13 amino acids. V gave up 10 bases and J gave up 6 bases, with 19 bases separating them. Per the germline V gene, CDR1 is LNHNV and CDR2 is YYDKDF (reference sequence).